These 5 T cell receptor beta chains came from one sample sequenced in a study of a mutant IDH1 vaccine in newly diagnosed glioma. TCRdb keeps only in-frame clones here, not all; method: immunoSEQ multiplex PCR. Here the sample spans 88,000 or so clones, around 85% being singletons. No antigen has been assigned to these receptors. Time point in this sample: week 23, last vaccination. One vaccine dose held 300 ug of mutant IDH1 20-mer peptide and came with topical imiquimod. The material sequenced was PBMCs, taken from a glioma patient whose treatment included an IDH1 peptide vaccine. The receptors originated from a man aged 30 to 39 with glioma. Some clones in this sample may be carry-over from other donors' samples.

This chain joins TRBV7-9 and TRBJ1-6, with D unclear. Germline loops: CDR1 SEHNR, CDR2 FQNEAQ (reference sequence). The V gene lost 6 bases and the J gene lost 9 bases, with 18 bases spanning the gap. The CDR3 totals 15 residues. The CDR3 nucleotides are TGTGCCAGCAGTCCCTTCGGTACAGAGAGTTCACCCCTCCACTTT. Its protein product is CASSPFGTESSPLHF.

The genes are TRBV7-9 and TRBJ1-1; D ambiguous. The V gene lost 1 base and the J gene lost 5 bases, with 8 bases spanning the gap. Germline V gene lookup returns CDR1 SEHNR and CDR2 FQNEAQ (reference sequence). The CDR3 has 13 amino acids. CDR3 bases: TGTGCCAGCAGCTTAGAAGGGCTTACTGAAGCTTTCTTT. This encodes CASSLEGLTEAFF.

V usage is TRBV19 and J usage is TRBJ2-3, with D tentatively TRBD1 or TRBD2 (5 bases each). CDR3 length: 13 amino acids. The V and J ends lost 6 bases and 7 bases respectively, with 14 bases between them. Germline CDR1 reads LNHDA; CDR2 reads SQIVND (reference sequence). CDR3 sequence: CASRIGAAHTQYF. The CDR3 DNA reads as TGTGCCAGTAGGATCGGGGCGGCTCATACGCAGTATTTT.

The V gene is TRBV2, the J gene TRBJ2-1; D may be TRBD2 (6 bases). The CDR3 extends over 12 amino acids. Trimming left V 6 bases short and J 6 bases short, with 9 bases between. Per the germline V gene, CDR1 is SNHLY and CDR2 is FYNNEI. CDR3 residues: CASRETSNEQFF. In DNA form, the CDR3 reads TGTGCCAGCAGAGAGACTAGCAATGAGCAGTTCTTC.

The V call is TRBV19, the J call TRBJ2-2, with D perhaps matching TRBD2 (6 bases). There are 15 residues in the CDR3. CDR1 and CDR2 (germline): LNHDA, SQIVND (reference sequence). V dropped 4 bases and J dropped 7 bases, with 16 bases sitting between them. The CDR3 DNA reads TGTGCCAGTAGTAAGAGGAGGGGACTCATCGGGGAGCTGTTTTTT. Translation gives CASSKRRGLIGELFF.